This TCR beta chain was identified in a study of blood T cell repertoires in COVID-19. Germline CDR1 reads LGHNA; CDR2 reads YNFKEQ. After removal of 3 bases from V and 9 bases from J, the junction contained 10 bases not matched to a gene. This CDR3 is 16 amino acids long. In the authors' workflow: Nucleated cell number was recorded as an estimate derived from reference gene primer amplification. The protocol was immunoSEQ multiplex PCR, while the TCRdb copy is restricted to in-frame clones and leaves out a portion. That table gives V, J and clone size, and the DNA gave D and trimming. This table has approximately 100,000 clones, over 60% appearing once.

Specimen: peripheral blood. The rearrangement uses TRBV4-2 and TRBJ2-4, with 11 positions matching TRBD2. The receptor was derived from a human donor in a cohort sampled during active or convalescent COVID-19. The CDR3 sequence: CASSQNLAGGPFIQYF. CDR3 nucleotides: TGTGCCAGCAGCCAGAATTTAGCGGGAGGGCCGTTCATTCAGTACTTC.